The TCR beta chain described here comes from a study of T cells in Graves' hyperthyroidism and ophthalmopathy. Study-wide context: Peripheral blood samples were taken at initial diagnosis, prior to any treatment.

CDR3 length: 15 residues. From germline, CDR1 is DFQATT and CDR2 SNEGSKA (reference sequence). Trimming took 0 bases from V and 1 from J, leaving 12 bases between them. Amplification of TCR beta CDR3 regions used RNA as the template. A set of HTBI primers served as the primers for a first-round RT-PCR of the TCR CDR3. TCRdb called the multiplex PCR reads again in MiXCR, with one record for every CDR3 protein. The table records 700,000 to 850,000 distinct CDR3 sequences, about a third of them present only once. This clonotype was recorded at least ten times. Sequencing was performed on blood. This chain links TRBV20-1 with TRBJ1-2; D is possibly TRBD1 (6 bases). The sequence was collected from a woman aged 35 to 49 with Graves' hyperthyroidism. The CDR3 bases are TGCAGTGCTAGAGAACAGGGCGGTTTTAACTATGGCTACACCTTC. As protein: CSAREQGGFNYGYTF.